Listed here are 29 T cell receptor beta chains from one sample, sequenced in a study of shared clonotypes between healthy human individuals. The table came from immunoSEQ multiplex PCR; TCRdb's copy has only in-frame clones and leaves some out. The table lists some 1,600,000 clones, 98% of them singletons. The sequenced sample was naive CD4+ T cells sorted from blood. Specified subset: CD45RA+ positively selected. The source of these receptors is a man aged 30-40 years in good health.

This clone appeared a single time. This sequence joins TRBV7-9 and TRBJ1-2, with 7 bases fitting TRBD1. There are 15 residues in the CDR3. J gave up 8 bases and V 0 bases, and 9 bases lay outside the gene matches. Germline CDR1 reads SEHNR; CDR2 reads FQNEAQ (reference sequence). The CDR3 coding sequence is TGTGCCAGCAGCTTAGCGCTGGGAGGGACAGAGGGCTACACCTTC. Its translation: CASSLALGGTEGYTF.

V usage is TRBV7-2 and J usage is TRBJ2-7; D is possibly TRBD1 (6 bases). Trimming removed 3 bases from V and 4 bases from J, with 13 bases in between. The CDR3 has 14 residues. Germline assignment: CDR1 SGHTA and CDR2 FQGNSA. The chain's CDR3 is CASSFQWTDYEQYF. The CDR3 bases are TGTGCCAGCAGCTTTCAGTGGACAGATTACGAGCAGTACTTC.

The chain links TRBV30 to TRBJ1-4; TRBD1 might be the D (5 bases). Germline V lookup: CDR1 GTSNPN, CDR2 SVGIG (reference sequence). This CDR3 spans 17 amino acids. V lost 3 bases and J lost 4, with 21 bases in between. The CDR3 here is CAWRPDRRSLFNEKLFF. In DNA form, the CDR3 reads TGTGCCTGGAGGCCCGACAGACGGAGTCTCTTTAATGAAAAACTGTTTTTT.

In its sample, this clone was seen once. The chain carries TRBV9 and TRBJ1-3; 7 positions match TRBD1. Germline V lookup: CDR1 SGDLS, CDR2 YYNGEE. The V gene end was trimmed by 4 bases and the J gene end by 0 bases; junction bases not matched to a gene: 7. The CDR3 is 16 amino acids. The CDR3 loop reads CASSPKGANSGNTIYF. CDR3 coding DNA: TGTGCCAGCAGCCCAAAGGGGGCGAACTCTGGAAACACCATATATTTT. The variable domain in full, completed from reference TRBV9 and TRBJ1-3, reads DSGVTQTPKHLITATGQRVTLRCSPRSGDLSVYWYQQSLDQGLQFLIQYYNGEERAKGNILERFSAQQFPDLHSELNLSSLELGDSALYFCASSPKGANSGNTIYFGEGSWLTVV.

J is TRBJ2-7 and V is TRBV28; a weak D match, TRBD1 (6 bases). V was pared by 3 bases and J by 2 bases, with 11 bases between. CDR3 length: 14 amino acids. From germline, CDR1 is MDHEN and CDR2 SYDVKM. CDR3 loop: CASSFRQGTYEQYF. CDR3 in DNA: TGTGCCAGCAGTTTTAGGCAGGGGACCTACGAGCAGTACTTC.

The rearrangement joins TRBV7-8 to TRBJ1-5, with TRBD1 as a possible D gene (6 bases). Trimming removed 1 base at V and 5 bases at J, with 12 bases between. Per germline, CDR1 SGHVS and CDR2 FQNEAQ. CDR3 length: 15 residues. For the CDR3, the DNA is TGTGCCAGCAGCTTAGTGGGGACACCAGATCAGCCCCAGCATTTT. It translates to CASSLVGTPDQPQHF.

The chain carries TRBV6-6 and TRBJ1-2; TRBD1 is a possible D gene (6 bases). Trimming shortened V by 0 bases and J by 4 bases, and 9 bases separated the two germline ends. The germline V gene has CDR1 MNHNY and CDR2 SVGAGI (reference sequence). This CDR3 has 14 amino acids. The DNA of the CDR3 is TGTGCCAGCAGTTACTCATCAGGGGTCTATGGCTACACCTTC. Amino acid sequence: CASSYSSGVYGYTF.

The CDR3 DNA sequence: TGCAGCGGGACTAGCGGGAGGAGAGATACGCAGTATTTT. It translates to CSGTSGRRDTQYF. This sequence joins TRBV29-1 and TRBJ2-3; TRBD2 matches 14 bases. The CDR3 sequence is 13 residues long. CDR1 SQVTM and CDR2 ANQGSEA come from the germline V gene. V trimming: 7 bases; J trimming: 5 bases; junction bases outside the gene matches: 2.

This rearrangement joins TRBV7-9 to TRBJ1-2; perhaps TRBD1 as D (5 bases). This CDR3 is built from 15 residues. Trimming took 5 bases from V and 0 from J, leaving 13 bases between them. Germline V lookup: CDR1 SEHNR, CDR2 FQNEAQ (reference sequence). CDR3 loop: CASSQPTVANYGYTF. The CDR3 coding sequence is TGTGCCAGCAGCCAACCGACAGTCGCTAACTATGGCTACACCTTC.

This clone was counted once. The chain combines TRBV5-6 with TRBJ1-2, with 10 bases aligning to TRBD1. The trim removed 0 bases at V and 5 bases at J, leaving 4 bases unmatched. CDR3 length equals 15 residues. The germline CDR1 and CDR2 sequences are SGHDT and YYEEEE. The CDR3 protein is CASSLGTGGEYGYTF. CDR3 bases: TGTGCCAGCAGCTTGGGGACAGGGGGAGAGTATGGCTACACCTTC.

The chain has TRBV29-1 and TRBJ2-5, with 8 positions matching TRBD1. The CDR3 is made up of 16 amino acids. The junction had 16 bases not matched to a gene; V was cut back by 3 bases and J by 7 bases. Germline V gives CDR1 SQVTM, CDR2 ANQGSEA. This CDR3 reads CSVDYLLAGGRGTQYF. The DNA for the CDR3 is TGCAGCGTTGACTATCTACTCGCAGGGGGCCGGGGGACCCAGTACTTC.

The V and J genes are TRBV25-1 and TRBJ1-3; TRBD1 might be the D (6 bases). Germline CDR1 MGHDK, CDR2 SYGVNS. CDR3 size: 16 residues. V was cut by 3 bases and J by 1 base, with 13 bases left in between. Here the CDR3 DNA reads TGTGCCAGCAGTGATCAAACCAGGGGTTCTGGAAACACCATATATTTT. This codes for CASSDQTRGSGNTIYF.

The gene calls are TRBV11-2 and TRBJ2-7, with D hard to call. This CDR3 is built from 14 residues. Trimming cost V 5 bases and J 6 bases, with 17 bases left between them. Germline-derived CDR1 and CDR2 are SGHAT and FQNNGV. CDR3 coding DNA: TGTGCCAGCAGCCCCCTGCAGGCCTTAGGCGAGCAGTACTTC. Its protein is CASSPLQALGEQYF.

A single count supports this clone. The chain links TRBV2 to TRBJ1-2; 9 bases agree with TRBD1. J gave up 4 bases and V 6 bases, and 3 bases lay outside the gene matches. From germline, CDR1 is SNHLY and CDR2 FYNNEI. This CDR3 spans 13 amino acids. This CDR3 reads CASREQGAYGYTF. The CDR3 DNA reads TGTGCCAGCAGGGAACAGGGGGCCTATGGCTACACCTTC.

V gene TRBV21-1 combines with J gene TRBJ2-1; TRBD2, the D gene given by the table, was not confirmed from the DNA. TRBV21-1 is a documented pseudogene. The CDR3 sequence is 19 residues long. CDR3 loop: CASSKYGQREEGPYNEQFF. The DNA of the CDR3 is TGTGCCAGCAGCAAATATGGCCAGCGGGAGGAAGGGCCCTACAATGAGCAGTTCTTC.

This chain joins TRBV2 and TRBJ1-1, with unresolved D. In germline, CDR1 is SNHLY, CDR2 FYNNEI. Trimming cost V 5 bases and J 8 bases, with 15 bases left between them. This CDR3 contains 13 residues. The CDR3 protein is CASSLSRRGEAFF. CDR3 nucleotides: TGTGCCAGCAGTTTATCGAGGCGCGGCGAAGCTTTCTTT.

This chain links TRBV6-5 with TRBJ1-1; D ambiguous. CDR3 size: 10 residues. The germline V gene encodes CDR1 MNHEY and CDR2 SVGAGI. V was cut by 2 bases and J by 12 bases, with 7 bases left in between. The DNA of the CDR3 is TGTGCCAGCAGTTACCAAGGACCTTTCTTT. Translated: CASSYQGPFF.

This clone was seen only once. The chain carries TRBV6-1 and TRBJ2-7; D assignment may be TRBD1 or TRBD2 (7 bases each). V dropped 2 bases and J dropped 3 bases, with 14 bases sitting between them. Per germline, CDR1 MNHNS and CDR2 SASEGT. The CDR3 spans 15 residues. CDR3 loop: CASSERAGGDYEQYF. The CDR3 coding sequence is TGTGCCAGCAGTGAAAGGGCAGGGGGGGACTACGAGCAGTACTTC.

The chain carries TRBV6-6 and TRBJ2-3; D gene unclear. The CDR3 runs to 13 residues. The germline gives CDR1 MNHNY, CDR2 SVGAGI (reference sequence). V lost 4 bases to trimming and J lost 5 bases, with 10 bases between them. This CDR3 is CASSSRVVDTQYF. DNA for the CDR3: TGTGCCAGCAGTTCCCGGGTTGTAGATACGCAGTATTTT.

To note about this clone: Other DNA variants within this sample encode the same CDR3. V is TRBV7-9 and J is TRBJ1-1; maybe TRBD1 (5 bases). The CDR3 is 13 residues long. V shed 5 bases and J shed 7 bases, with 14 bases lying between them. Germline CDR1 reads SEHNR; CDR2 reads FQNEAQ (reference sequence). The CDR3 sequence is CASSPRQGSEAFF. The CDR3 DNA is TGTGCCAGCAGCCCGAGGCAGGGCAGTGAAGCTTTCTTT.

J is TRBJ2-5 and V is TRBV5-1, with 7 bases that match TRBD1. The germline V gene has CDR1 SGHRS and CDR2 YFSETQ. This CDR3 is 15 amino acids long. The V and J ends lost 5 bases and 1 base, in that order; junction bases with no gene match: 8. CDR3 in DNA: TGCGCCAGCAGAACTACAGGGGCCGTCCAAGAGACCCAGTACTTC. Amino acids: CASRTTGAVQETQYF.

V is TRBV29-1 and J is TRBJ2-6; TRBD1 or TRBD2 may be the D gene (5 bases each). This CDR3 region has 13 residues. V was cut by 7 bases and J by 2 bases, with 9 bases left in between. Germline V lookup: CDR1 SQVTM, CDR2 ANQGSEA. CDR3 coding DNA: TGCAGCGGGGGGACGGCTGGGGCCAACGTCCTGACTTTC. It is translated as CSGGTAGANVLTF.

The chain has TRBV5-1 and TRBJ2-5; D uncertain. The CDR3 runs 14 residues. Trimming left V 1 base short and J 4 bases short, with 11 bases between. Germline V gene sequence: CDR1 SGHRS, CDR2 YFSETQ. CDR3 bases: TGCGCCAGCAGCTTGTCCATATCCGCAGAGACCCAGTACTTC. Its translation is CASSLSISAETQYF.

The count of this clone is one. This CDR3 is CAISGLAGPYEQYF. The CDR3 DNA follows: TGTGCCATCAGTGGGCTAGCGGGGCCCTACGAGCAGTACTTC. The V call is TRBV10-3, the J call TRBJ2-7; 9 positions match TRBD2. The CDR3 is 14 residues long. CDR1 ENHRY and CDR2 SYGVKD come from the germline V gene. The trim removed 4 bases at V and 2 bases at J, leaving 3 bases unmatched.

This chain uses TRBV9 with TRBJ2-1; D is ambiguous. The CDR3 has 15 residues. The germline V and J ends were trimmed by 0 bases and 2 bases, with 9 bases remaining between them. The germline V gene has CDR1 SGDLS and CDR2 YYNGEE. The CDR3 is CASSVDGATYNEQFF. The CDR3 coding sequence is TGTGCCAGCAGCGTAGACGGAGCTACCTACAATGAGCAGTTCTTC.

The chain combines TRBV6-5 with TRBJ2-4; tentatively, D is TRBD2 (5 bases). Germline V gene lookup returns CDR1 MNHEY and CDR2 SVGAGI. The CDR3 loop spans 14 amino acids. The V gene lost 8 bases and the J gene lost 1 base, with 12 bases spanning the gap. CDR3 in amino acids: CASGQVAAKNIQYF. In DNA form, the CDR3 reads TGTGCCAGCGGCCAAGTAGCGGCCAAAAACATTCAGTACTTC.

The chain is built from TRBV5-8 and TRBJ1-2, with TRBD1 matching 7 bases. The CDR3 runs to 14 residues. From germline, CDR1 is SGHTS and CDR2 YDEGEE. V was pared by 3 bases and J by 8 bases, with 10 bases of the junction left unmatched. The CDR3 DNA reads as TGTGCCAGCAGCTCAATATTCCGGGACAGAGGCTACACCTTC. This codes for CASSSIFRDRGYTF.

This clone was recorded only once. The same CDR3 can be traced to other DNA sequences in this sample. The chain employs TRBV7-9 and TRBJ2-1; 10 bases are shared with TRBD2. There are 17 residues in the CDR3. CDR1 is SEHNR, CDR2 FQNEAQ, per germline (reference sequence). Trimming took 1 base from V and 2 from J; bases not matched to a gene: 5. The CDR3 reads CASSLGALAGAYNEQFF. For the CDR3, the DNA is TGTGCCAGCAGCTTAGGGGCCCTAGCGGGAGCCTACAATGAGCAGTTCTTC. The complete variable domain, with remaining parts taken from reference TRBV7-9 and TRBJ2-1, reads DTGVSQNPRHKITKRGQNVTFRCDPISEHNRLYWYRQTLGQGPEFLTYFQNEAQLEKSRLLSDRFSAERPKGSFSTLEIQRTEQGDSAMYLCASSLGALAGAYNEQFFGPGTRLTVL.

This sequence joins TRBV5-4 and TRBJ2-1; TRBD2 agrees at 12 bases. This CDR3 spans 13 amino acids. With V trimmed by 0 bases and J by 15 bases, 4 bases remained unmatched. Germline CDR1 and CDR2: SGHNT and YYREEE (reference sequence). CDR3 in DNA: TGTGCCAGCAGCTTGGTCGGACTAGCGGGATGGTTCTTC. It is translated as CASSLVGLAGWFF.